This T cell receptor beta chain was captured in a study of CD8 T cells in ankylosing spondylitis. Study-wide results and caveats: The study looked at matched synovial fluid samples from ankylosing spondylitis patients. Disease-linked clones were reported to be significantly enriched there. Characteristic, it appeared, of ankylosing spondylitis blood was a TCR beta motif of fewer than 10 highly homologous variants.

This clonotype was detected ten times or more. The antigen is undetermined. Germline V gene data show CDR1 as SNHLY and CDR2 as FYNNEI. V dropped 5 bases and J dropped 0; count of bases not matched to a gene: 4. This CDR3 is 15 amino acids long. The authors made TCR beta libraries by quantitative 5'-RACE with molecular barcodes. TCRdb independently ran MiXCR on the 5' RACE reads; one entry per CDR3 protein. This table has more than 250,000 distinct CDR3 sequences, under 8.5% appearing once. What was sequenced was blood, either unsorted or a sorted T cell fraction (not recorded which). This clonotype originated in a male donor with ankylosing spondylitis. The chain links TRBV2 to TRBJ1-1; TRBD1 aligns across 9 bases. The chain's CDR3 is CASSTGQGLNTEAFF. In DNA form, the CDR3 reads TGTGCCAGCAGTACCGGACAGGGGCTGAACACTGAAGCTTTCTTT.